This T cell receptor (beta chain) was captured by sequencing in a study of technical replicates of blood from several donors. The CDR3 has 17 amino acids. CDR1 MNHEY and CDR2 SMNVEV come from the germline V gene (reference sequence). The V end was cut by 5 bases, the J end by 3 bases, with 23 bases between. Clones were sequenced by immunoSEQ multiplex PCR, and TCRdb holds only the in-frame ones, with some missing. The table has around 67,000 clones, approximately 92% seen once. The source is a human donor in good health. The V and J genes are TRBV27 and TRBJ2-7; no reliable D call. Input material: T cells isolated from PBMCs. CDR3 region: CASSPLTYLPTDYEQYF. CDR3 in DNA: TGTGCCAGCAGTCCACTTACCTACCTACCAACAGACTACGAGCAGTACTTC.